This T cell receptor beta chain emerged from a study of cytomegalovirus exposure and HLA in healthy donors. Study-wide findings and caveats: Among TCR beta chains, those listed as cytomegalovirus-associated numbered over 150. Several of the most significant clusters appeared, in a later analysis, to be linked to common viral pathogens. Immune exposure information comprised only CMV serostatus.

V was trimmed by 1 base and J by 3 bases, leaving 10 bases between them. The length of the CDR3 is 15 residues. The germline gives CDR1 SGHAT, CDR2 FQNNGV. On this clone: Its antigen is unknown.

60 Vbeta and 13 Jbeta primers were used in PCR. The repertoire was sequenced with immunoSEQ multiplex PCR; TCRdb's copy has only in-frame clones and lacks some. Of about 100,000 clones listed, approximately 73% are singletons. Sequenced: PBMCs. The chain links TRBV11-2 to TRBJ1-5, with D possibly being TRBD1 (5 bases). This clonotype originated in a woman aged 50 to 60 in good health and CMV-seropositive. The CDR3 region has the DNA TGTGCCAGCAGCTTAGGACGGGGACTCAATCAGCCCCAGCATTTT. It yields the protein CASSLGRGLNQPQHF.